This T cell receptor beta chain was identified in a study of blood T cell repertoires in COVID-19. Sequencing used immunoSEQ multiplex PCR; TCRdb keeps in-frame clones, though not all of them. The table shows about 94,000 clones, with approximately 79% occurring only once. The sample holds one count of this clone. This CDR3 spans 13 amino acids. Germline CDR1 and CDR2: MNHEY and SMNVEV (reference sequence). J gave up 4 bases and V 5 bases, and 4 bases lay outside the gene matches. The J gene is TRBJ1-2, the V gene TRBV27, with 7 positions matching TRBD1. This TCR was recovered from a man between 65 and 85 years old with COVID-19, enrolled during active disease. The specimen was peripheral blood. CDR3 protein: CASSNRDSYGYTF. CDR3 DNA: TGTGCCAGCAGTAACCGGGACAGCTATGGCTACACCTTC.